This is a list of T cell receptor beta chains from one sample in a study of vaccination effects on CD4 cells after COVID-19. No antigen has been identified for these receptors. The assay was immunoSEQ multiplex PCR, and TCRdb's table has in-frame clones only and misses some. The sample holds 20,000 to 25,000 clones, roughly four fifths seen once. The source material was CD4+ T cells from PBMCs cultured with HCoV-229E spike peptides, sampled after COVID-19 vaccination. All receptors derive from a human donor who received a COVID-19 vaccine. The CDR3 runs from the conserved cysteine through the conserved F or W. The order of the fields is J gene, D gene, V gene, CDR3 length, clone size, CDR3 DNA, CDR3 protein. A D gene is named only where the DNA matches it firmly. The size field is filled for only some rows; it gives once, few, many or a size class.

>TRBJ2-1|TRBD2|TRBV6-4|12|NA
TGTGCCAGCAGTCCGGGAGGGCGGGAGCAGTTCTTC
CASSPGGREQFF
>TRBJ2-7|TRBD2|TRBV5-1|14|NA
TGCGCCAGCAGCTTGGGTAGCGGGTTCTACGAGCAGTACTTC
CASSLGSGFYEQYF
>TRBJ1-4|TRBD1|TRBV5-6|14|NA
TGTGCCAGCAGCTTGGACAGGGGGCATGAAAAACTGTTTTTT
CASSLDRGHEKLFF
>TRBJ2-1|NA|TRBV3-1/TRBV3-2|16|NA
TGTGCCAGCAGCCAAGATCTTAGGACTACGCTCAATGAGCAGTTCTTC
CASSQDLRTTLNEQFF
>TRBJ1-1|NA|TRBV7-9|15|once
TGTGCCAGCAGCTCAACCGGGGGGGGGAACACTGAAGCTTTCTTT
CASSSTGGGNTEAFF
>TRBJ2-7|NA|TRBV20-1|11|NA
TGCAGTGCTAGATCCGGGCACGAGCAGTACTTC
CSARSGHEQYF
>TRBJ1-1|TRBD1|TRBV6-5|14|NA
TGTGCCAGCAGTTACACTCTTTCAGGGGGGGAAGCTTTCTTT
CASSYTLSGGEAFF
>TRBJ2-1|NA|TRBV5-6|16|few
TGTGCCAGCAGCTTCTCGGGGGAGGGGGCCTACAATGAGCAGTTCTTC
CASSFSGEGAYNEQFF
>TRBJ2-3|TRBD2|TRBV18|17|NA
TGTGCCAGCTCCGAGGGACTAGCGGGAGCGGCCACAGATACGCAGTATTTT
CASSEGLAGAATDTQYF
>TRBJ2-1|TRBD2|TRBV6-5|15|NA
TGTGCCAGCAGTCTAGCGGGGGGCGCCTACAATGAGCAGTTCTTC
CASSLAGGAYNEQFF
>TRBJ2-2|TRBD2|TRBV6-2/TRBV6-3|17|NA
TGTGCCAGCAGTTATATTCGGACTAGACTATACACCGGGGAGCTGTTTTTT
CASSYIRTRLYTGELFF
>TRBJ1-5|NA|TRBV24-1|14|NA
TGTGCCACCAGCGACAGCTATAGCAATCAGCCCCAGCATTTT
CATSDSYSNQPQHF
>TRBJ2-5|NA|TRBV7-9|11|once
TGTGCCAGCAGGTTAGAGGAGACCCAGTACTTC
CASRLEETQYF
>TRBJ1-2|NA|TRBV18|13|NA
TGTGCCAGCTCAAGTCAGGATGGAATCGGCTACACCTTC
CASSSQDGIGYTF
>TRBJ2-7|TRBD2|TRBV11-2|16|NA
TGTGCCAGCAGATACGGGACTAGCGGGAGGAACTACGAGCAGTACTTC
CASRYGTSGRNYEQYF
>TRBJ2-3|TRBD1|TRBV12-5|14|NA
TGTGCTAGTGGTGAGGGACAGGGGACAGATACGCAGTATTTT
CASGEGQGTDTQYF
>TRBJ2-3|NA|TRBV11-2|12|NA
TGTGCCAGCAGCCACGATTCAGATACGCAGTATTTT
CASSHDSDTQYF
>TRBJ1-1|NA|TRBV5-1|13|NA
TGCGCCAGCAGCTTGGAAATGAACACTGAAGCTTTCTTT
CASSLEMNTEAFF
>TRBJ1-1|NA|TRBV7-9|12|few
TGTGCCAGCAGTTGGGACAACACTGAAGCTTTCTTT
CASSWDNTEAFF
>TRBJ2-1|TRBD2|TRBV6-4|16|NA
TGTGCCAGCAGTGACACGGGTTGGGGGGGTCCCAATGAGCAGTTCTTC
CASSDTGWGGPNEQFF
>TRBJ2-7|TRBD1|TRBV5-1|15|few
TGCGCCAGCAGCTTGTCCCCGGGACAGAACTACGAGCAGTACTTC
CASSLSPGQNYEQYF
>TRBJ1-4|NA|TRBV7-8|14|NA
TGTGCCAGCAGCTTAGGAGCAACTAATGAAAAACTGTTTTTT
CASSLGATNEKLFF
>TRBJ1-5|NA|TRBV5-1|13|NA
TGCGCCAGCAGTCAAGAAAGCAATCAGCCCCAGCATTTT
CASSQESNQPQHF
>TRBJ2-4|TRBD1|TRBV4-1|20|NA
TGCGCCAGCAGCCAAATTTCTATCGGACAGGGAGGTTTAGCCAAAAACATTCAGTACTTC
CASSQISIGQGGLAKNIQYF
>TRBJ1-4|NA|TRBV2|13|NA
TGTGCCAGCAGACAGAAAACTAATGAAAAACTGTTTTTT
CASRQKTNEKLFF
>TRBJ1-4|NA|TRBV7-9|14|once
TGTGCCAGCAGCTTAAACAGCCTTAATGAAAAACTGTTTTTT
CASSLNSLNEKLFF
>TRBJ2-5|TRBD2|TRBV5-1|16|NA
TGCGCCAGCAGCTTGGTTTCGGGGGGGCTCGGAGAGACCCAGTACTTC
CASSLVSGGLGETQYF
>TRBJ1-2|NA|TRBV7-8|12|NA
TGTGCCAGGCGGACAGCCTACTATGGCTACACCTTC
CARRTAYYGYTF
>TRBJ2-3|TRBD1|TRBV5-6|14|NA
TGTGCCAGCAGCTTAAGACAGGGGGGAGATACGCAGTATTTT
CASSLRQGGDTQYF
>TRBJ2-7|NA|TRBV6-5|14|NA
TGTGCCAGCAGACCCGGAGGGTCGTTATACGAGCAGTACTTC
CASRPGGSLYEQYF
>TRBJ2-4|NA|TRBV5-8|14|NA
TGTGCCAGCAGCTTGGCTACAGGGTCAAACATTCAGTACTTC
CASSLATGSNIQYF
>TRBJ2-1|TRBD2|TRBV29-1|12|NA
TGCAGCGTTTGGACTAGCGGGAATGAGCAGTTCTTC
CSVWTSGNEQFF
>TRBJ1-1|NA|TRBV29-1|13|once
TGCAGCGCGGCCGGGGGGCCGAACACTGAAGCTTTCTTT
CSAAGGPNTEAFF
>TRBJ2-7|NA|TRBV13|17|NA
TGTGCCAGCAGCCTCCGGGGCCTGGGTTGGGCTAGCTCAGAGCAGTACTTC
CASSLRGLGWASSEQYF
>TRBJ1-2|NA|TRBV6-4|14|NA
TGTGCCAGCAGTGGTACTACAGGGAGCTATGGCTACACCTTC
CASSGTTGSYGYTF
>TRBJ2-7|TRBD2|TRBV15|17|NA
TGTGCCACCAGCAGAGCACGGATCGCGGCGGGGGGCTACGAGCAGTACTTC
CATSRARIAAGGYEQYF
>TRBJ1-5|TRBD1|TRBV11-2|14|NA
TGTGCCAGCAGCCGGGACAGGGTAAATCAGCCCCAGCATTTT
CASSRDRVNQPQHF
>TRBJ2-5|NA|TRBV5-6|15|NA
TGTGCCAGCAGCTGGGGGCGGGAGAGGGTAGAGACCCAGTACTTC
CASSWGRERVETQYF
>TRBJ1-5|NA|TRBV4-1|16|few
TGCGCCAGCAGCCGTATGTCTTTAGGCGGCAATCAGCCCCAGCATTTT
CASSRMSLGGNQPQHF
>TRBJ2-6|TRBD1|TRBV18|21|NA
TGTGCCAGCTCACTATACGAGGGCTGGACAGGGTATGTAACCGGGGCCAACGTCCTGACTTTC
CASSLYEGWTGYVTGANVLTF
>TRBJ2-7|NA|TRBV6-5|14|NA
TGTGCCAGCAGCCTAGACAGGCGGTCCTACGAGCAGTACTTC
CASSLDRRSYEQYF